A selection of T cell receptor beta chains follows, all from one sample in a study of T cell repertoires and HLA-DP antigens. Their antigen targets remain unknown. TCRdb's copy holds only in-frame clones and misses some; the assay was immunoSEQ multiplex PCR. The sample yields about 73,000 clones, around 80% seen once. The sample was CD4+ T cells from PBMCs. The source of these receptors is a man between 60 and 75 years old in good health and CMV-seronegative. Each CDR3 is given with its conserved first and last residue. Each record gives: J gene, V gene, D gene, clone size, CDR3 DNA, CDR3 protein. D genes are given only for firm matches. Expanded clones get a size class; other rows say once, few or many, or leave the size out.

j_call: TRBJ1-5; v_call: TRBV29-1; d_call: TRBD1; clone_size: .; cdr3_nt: TGCAGCGTTGGCAGGCTCCGGGACAGCTATAGCAATCAGCCCCAGCATTTT; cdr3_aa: CSVGRLRDSYSNQPQHF
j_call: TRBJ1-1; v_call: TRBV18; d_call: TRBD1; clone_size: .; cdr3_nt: TGTGCCAGCTCACTGGACAGGGGGCGGAACACTGAAGCTTTCTTT; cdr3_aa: CASSLDRGRNTEAFF
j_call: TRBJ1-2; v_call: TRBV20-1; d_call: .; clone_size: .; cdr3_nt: TGCAGTGCTAGCGGCCTATATGGCTACACCTTC; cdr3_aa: CSASGLYGYTF
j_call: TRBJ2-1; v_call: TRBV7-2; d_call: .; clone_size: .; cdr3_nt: TGTGCCAGCAGCTTAGCCTTCGAAGCGGACTCCTACAATGAGCAGTTCTTC; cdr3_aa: CASSLAFEADSYNEQFF
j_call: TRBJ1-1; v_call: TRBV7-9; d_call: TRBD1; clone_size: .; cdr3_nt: TGTGCCAGCAAACCCCCCACAGGGGGCTTCACTGAAGCTTTCTTT; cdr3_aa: CASKPPTGGFTEAFF
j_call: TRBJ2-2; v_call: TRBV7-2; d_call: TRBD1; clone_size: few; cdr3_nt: TGTGCCAGCAGCGTACAGTACGACAGGGGGCTGTTTTTT; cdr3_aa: CASSVQYDRGLFF
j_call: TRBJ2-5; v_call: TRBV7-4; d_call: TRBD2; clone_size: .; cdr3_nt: TGTGCCAGGAGCAAAGGGACTAGCGGGGGGCCCAACGAGACCCAGTACTTC; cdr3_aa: CARSKGTSGGPNETQYF
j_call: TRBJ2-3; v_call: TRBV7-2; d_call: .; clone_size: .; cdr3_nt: TGTGCCAGCAGGGTCGGGACCAGCCCCACAGATACGCAGTATTTT; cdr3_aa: CASRVGTSPTDTQYF
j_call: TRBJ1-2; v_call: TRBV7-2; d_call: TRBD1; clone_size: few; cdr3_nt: TGTGCCAGCAGCTCGGGACAGGCCTATGGCTACACCTTC; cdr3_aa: CASSSGQAYGYTF
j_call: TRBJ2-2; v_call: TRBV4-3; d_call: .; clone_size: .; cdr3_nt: TGCGCCAGCAGCCGGACAGCCCTAAACACCGGGGAGCTGTTTTTT; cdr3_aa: CASSRTALNTGELFF
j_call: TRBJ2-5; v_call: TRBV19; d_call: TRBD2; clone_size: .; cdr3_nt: TGTGCCAGTAGTACCCGACTAGCGGGAAATGGAGAGACCCAGTACTTC; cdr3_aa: CASSTRLAGNGETQYF
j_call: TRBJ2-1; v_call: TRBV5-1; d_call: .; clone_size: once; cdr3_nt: TGCGCCAGCAGCTTGGCGGGGGTTCTCTACAATGAGCAGTTCTTC; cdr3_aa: CASSLAGVLYNEQFF
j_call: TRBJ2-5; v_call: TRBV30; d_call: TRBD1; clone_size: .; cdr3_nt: TGTGCCTGGAGTGTACGTATGGGAACAGGGGGCGTGGAGACCCAGTACTTC; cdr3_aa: CAWSVRMGTGGVETQYF
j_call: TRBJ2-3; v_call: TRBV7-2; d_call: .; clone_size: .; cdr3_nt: TGTGCCAGCAGCCCCACTGCAGATACGCAGTATTTT; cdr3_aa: CASSPTADTQYF
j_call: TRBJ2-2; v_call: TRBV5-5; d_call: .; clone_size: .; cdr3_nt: TGTGCCAGCAGCAAGGGGACAGCGGGAACCGGGGAGCTGTTTTTT; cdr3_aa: CASSKGTAGTGELFF
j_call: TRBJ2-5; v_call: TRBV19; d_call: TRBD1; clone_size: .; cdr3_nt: TGTGCCAGTAATGGGGCGGGACAGGAGCCCCAGTACTTC; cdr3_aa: CASNGAGQEPQYF
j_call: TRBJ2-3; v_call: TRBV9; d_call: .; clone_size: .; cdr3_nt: TGTGCCAGCAGCGCGACCGGGACGGTTAGCACAGATACGCAGTATTTT; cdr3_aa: CASSATGTVSTDTQYF